The entry below describes one T cell receptor beta chain. TCRdb keeps only in-frame clones here, not all; method: immunoSEQ multiplex PCR. The data contain a few million clones, less than 95% of them singletons. The data were taken from a study of shared clonotypes between healthy human individuals. The CDR3 consists of 14 residues. The junction had 5 bases not matched to a gene; V was cut back by 4 bases and J by 2 bases. CDR1 and CDR2 (germline): SGHTS, YDEGEE. Material for sequencing was naive CD4+ T cells from PBMCs. Subset here: CD45RA+ positively selected. The chain has TRBV5-8 and TRBJ2-5; 7 bases line up with TRBD1. This TCR came from a young man in good health. Some clones in this sample may be carry-over from other donors' samples. CDR3 bases: TGTGCCAGCAGCCCGTGGACAGGACAAGAGACCCAGTACTTC. Amino acids: CASSPWTGQETQYF.